One T cell receptor beta chain is described in this entry. Measured with immunoSEQ multiplex PCR; TCRdb has only the in-frame clones, and not every one. The sample lists fewer than 85,000 clones; about 89% were seen once. These data are taken from a study of T cell changes during pregnancy in multiple sclerosis. Sequenced material: peripheral blood, taken before pregnancy. The receptor was derived from a female donor with multiple sclerosis, enrolled in a pregnancy study.

DNA for the CDR3: TGTGCCAGCAGTGGACAGGGAAGTGAAAAACTGTTTTTT. Protein product: CASSGQGSEKLFF. This chain connects TRBV2 to TRBJ1-4, with 7 bases matching TRBD1. Germline CDR1 and CDR2: SNHLY and FYNNEI. CDR3 length: 13 amino acids. Trimming removed 4 bases from V and 7 bases from J; junction bases left unmatched: 3.